These 31 T cell receptor beta chains were all obtained from the same sample, sequenced in a study of cytomegalovirus exposure and HLA in healthy donors. Primers included in the PCR were 60 Vbeta and 13 Jbeta primers. The repertoire was sequenced with immunoSEQ multiplex PCR; TCRdb's copy has only in-frame clones and lacks some. Here the sample spans fewer than 200,000 clones, about 71% being singletons. The sequenced sample consisted of PBMCs. These receptor sequences come from a woman aged 25 to 39 in good health and CMV-seronegative.

To note about this clone: Distinct nucleotide sequences in the sample also encode this CDR3. The genes are TRBV5-6 and TRBJ2-1; TRBD2 matches 7 bases. Germline V CDR1 and CDR2: SGHDT, YYEEEE. CDR3 length equals 16 residues. V dropped 0 bases and J dropped 3; count of bases not matched to a gene: 6. DNA of the CDR3: TGTGCCAGCAGCTTGGAGGGGCTAGCGGTCTACAATGAGCAGTTCTTC. It encodes CASSLEGLAVYNEQFF.

This clone was seen only a few times. This chain links TRBV19 with TRBJ1-4; a possible D gene is TRBD1 (6 bases). The ends were cut back, 8 bases at V and 4 bases at J, with 17 bases in the middle. The CDR3 covers 15 residues. In germline, CDR1 is LNHDA, CDR2 SQIVND (reference sequence). The CDR3 bases are TGTGCCAGTCAACCTACAGGGCGTAGTAATGAAAAACTGTTTTTT. It yields the protein CASQPTGRSNEKLFF.

The chain links TRBV9 to TRBJ1-6, with D tentatively TRBD1 (6 bases). Germline CDR1 SGDLS, CDR2 YYNGEE. Trimming took 3 bases from V and 1 from J, leaving 11 bases between them. The CDR3 spans 16 residues. CDR3 residues: CASSDSGASYNSPLHF. In nucleotides, the CDR3 is TGTGCCAGCAGCGATTCAGGGGCGTCCTATAATTCACCCCTCCACTTT.

The rearrangement links TRBV11-2 to TRBJ2-1; 10 bases fit TRBD2. This CDR3 has 15 residues. CDR1 is SGHAT, CDR2 FQNNGV, per germline. J lost 4 bases, V lost 1 base, and 1 base had no gene match. The CDR3 region is CASSLGTSGYNEQFF. As DNA, the CDR3 is TGTGCCAGCAGCTTAGGGACTAGCGGTTACAATGAGCAGTTCTTC. Drawing the rest from reference TRBV11-2 and TRBJ2-1, the complete variable domain is EAGVAQSPRYKIIEKRQSVAFWCNPISGHATLYWYQQILGQGPKLLIQFQNNGVVDDSQLPKDRFSAERLKGVDSTLKIQPAKLEDSAVYLCASSLGTSGYNEQFFGPGTRLTVL.

Regarding this clone: No conserved phenylalanine or tryptophan ends this CDR3, so it is likely a read error. The chain has TRBV4-1 and TRBJ2-3, with a tentative D call TRBD1 (6 bases). The CDR3 has 13 residues. Germline CDR1 MGHRA, CDR2 YSYEKL. Between the trimmed V and J ends, which lost 3 bases and 5 bases, there was a span of 9 bases. The CDR3 loop is CASSHQGRDTQYL. CDR3 nucleotides: TGCGCCAGCAGCCACCAGGGGCGAGATACGCAGTATTTG.

The chain has TRBV21-1 and TRBJ1-5; the table names TRBD1, a call not compared with the DNA. TRBV21-1 is classified as a pseudogene. The CDR3 is made up of 16 amino acids. CDR3 residues: CASSKDRDSSNQPQHF. The DNA for the CDR3 is TGTGCCAGCAGCAAAGATAGGGACAGTAGCAATCAGCCCCAGCATTTT.

As to this clone: Additional DNA sequences in this sample encode the identical CDR3. V is TRBV4-3 and J is TRBJ1-3; the match to TRBD1 covers 9 bases. From germline, CDR1 is LGHNA and CDR2 YSLEER. This CDR3 region has 15 residues. Trimming at V came to 0 bases and at J to 4 bases, leaving 1 base not matched to a gene. CDR3: CASSQEDRGGNTIYF. Written as DNA, the CDR3 is TGCGCCAGCAGCCAAGAGGACAGGGGCGGAAACACCATATATTTT.

V is TRBV4-1 and J is TRBJ1-4, with D possibly matching TRBD1 (5 bases). V was pared by 4 bases and J by 4 bases, with 13 bases between. The CDR3 totals 15 residues. Germline loops: CDR1 MGHRA, CDR2 YSYEKL. In nucleotides, the CDR3 is TGCGCCAGCAGCCTAATGACAGAGCATAATGAAAAACTGTTTTTT. It specifies CASSLMTEHNEKLFF.

CDR3 sequence (DNA): TGCAGCGTTGACCGACAGGGCCACCAAGAGACCCAGTACTTC. Its translation: CSVDRQGHQETQYF. The rearrangement uses TRBV29-1 and TRBJ2-5; 7 positions agree with TRBD1. V trimming: 3 bases; J trimming: 0 bases; junction bases outside the gene matches: 4. This CDR3 is 14 amino acids long. The germline CDR1 and CDR2 sequences are SQVTM and ANQGSEA.

This rearrangement joins TRBV7-8 to TRBJ2-1, with 8 bases fitting TRBD1. This CDR3 comprises 15 residues. Germline V gene data show CDR1 as SGHVS and CDR2 as FQNEAQ. V was pared by 5 bases and J by 3 bases, with 6 bases of the junction left unmatched. CDR3 loop: CASSPDRGNYNEQFF. The CDR3 DNA follows: TGTGCCAGCAGCCCAGACAGGGGAAACTACAATGAGCAGTTCTTC. The complete variable domain, with remaining parts taken from reference TRBV7-8 and TRBJ2-1, reads GAGVSQSPRYKVAKRGQDVALRCDPISGHVSLFWYQQALGQGPEFLTYFQNEAQLDKSGLPSDRFFAERPEGSVSTLKIQRTQQEDSAVYLCASSPDRGNYNEQFFGPGTRLTVL.

The rearrangement joins TRBV2 to TRBJ2-7; 9 bases are a match to TRBD1. The germline CDR1 and CDR2 sequences are SNHLY and FYNNEI. The V gene end was trimmed by 4 bases and the J gene end by 1 base; junction bases not matched to a gene: 5. The CDR3 has 15 amino acids. CDR3 residues: CASSGVGTGSYEQYF. CDR3 DNA sequence: TGTGCCAGCAGTGGGGTCGGGACAGGGTCCTACGAGCAGTACTTC.

The V call is TRBV9, the J call TRBJ2-1, with TRBD1 identical over 8 bases. The CDR3 length is 15 residues. Germline values: CDR1 SGDLS, CDR2 YYNGEE. Germline trimming cut 3 bases from V and 8 bases from J; bases unmatched to any gene: 10. CDR3 protein: CASSAPQTGEDEQFF. The CDR3 DNA follows: TGTGCCAGCAGCGCCCCCCAGACAGGGGAGGATGAGCAGTTCTTC. The complete variable domain, with remaining parts taken from reference TRBV9 and TRBJ2-1, reads DSGVTQTPKHLITATGQRVTLRCSPRSGDLSVYWYQQSLDQGLQFLIQYYNGEERAKGNILERFSAQQFPDLHSELNLSSLELGDSALYFCASSAPQTGEDEQFFGPGTRLTVL.

CDR3 loop: CSVSGLAGGQVGELFF. The CDR3 DNA reads TGCAGCGTTTCGGGACTAGCGGGGGGGCAGGTCGGGGAGCTGTTTTTT. The rearrangement joins TRBV29-1 to TRBJ2-2, with 16 nucleotides matching TRBD2. Germline CDR1 SQVTM, CDR2 ANQGSEA. This CDR3 is built from 16 residues. J lost 7 bases, V lost 5 bases, and 7 bases had no gene match.

V usage is TRBV9 and J usage is TRBJ2-1; 7 bases line up with TRBD2. The V gene end was trimmed by 0 bases and the J gene end by 8 bases; junction bases not matched to a gene: 8. Germline CDR1 is SGDLS and CDR2 is YYNGEE. This CDR3 is 15 amino acids long. CDR3 coding DNA: TGTGCCAGCAGCGTAGCTGGGAGGGATCTAGATGAGCAGTTCTTC. Its protein product is CASSVAGRDLDEQFF.

This clone has a handful of counts. One end of the junction fails to match germline, which may point to a read error. This chain connects TRBV4-3 to TRBJ2-1; 9 nucleotides agree with TRBD2. CDR1 is LGHNA and CDR2 is YSLEER in the germline V gene. The length of the CDR3 is 15 residues. CDR3 sequence: CASSQVGHLGTSLIF. The CDR3, as DNA: TGCGCCAGCAGCCAAGTAGGACACCTCGGGACTAGCCTTATCTTC.

CDR3 nucleotides: TGTGCCAGTAGTACACCGACAGGTGTACTCTTTCAGCCCCAGCATTTT. It specifies CASSTPTGVLFQPQHF. The chain joins TRBV19 to TRBJ1-5; tentatively, D is TRBD1 (6 bases). The CDR3 is 16 amino acids. Germline V gene lookup returns CDR1 LNHDA and CDR2 SQIVND (reference sequence). The V end lost 4 bases, the J end lost 6 bases, and 19 bases lay between the germline ends.

Of note for this clone: Sequence at one end of the junction differs from germline and may be a read error. The chain recombines TRBV25-1 with TRBJ1-5, with D tentatively TRBD1 (6 bases). The CDR3 totals 14 residues. The germline V gene has CDR1 MGHDK and CDR2 SYGVNS. CDR3 DNA sequence: TGTGTCAGCAGTGAGGGGGGAGAAGGCCAGCCCCAGCATTTT. Translation gives CVSSEGGEGQPQHF.

The rearrangement joins TRBV6-1 to TRBJ2-5; D is uncertain. Germline V gene data show CDR1 as MNHNS and CDR2 as SASEGT. The CDR3 totals 11 residues. Trimming removed 5 bases at V and 7 bases at J, with 8 bases between. CDR3 DNA sequence: TGTGCCAGCAGTAGCTCGGGGACCCAGTACTTC. Translated, it gives CASSSSGTQYF.

This clone was counted a few times. The J gene is TRBJ2-3, the V gene TRBV2; 9 bases line up with TRBD2. The ends lost 9 bases at V and 3 bases at J; junction bases unmatched: 7. The CDR3 covers 14 residues. Germline values: CDR1 SNHLY, CDR2 FYNNEI. In DNA form, the CDR3 reads TGTGCCAGTAAGGCCGGACTAGCGACAGATACGCAGTATTTT. Translating gives CASKAGLATDTQYF.

The genes are TRBV6-1 and TRBJ2-7; D may be TRBD2 (5 bases). Looked up from germline, CDR1 is MNHNS and CDR2 is SASEGT. The CDR3 consists of 12 residues. The ends were cut back, 6 bases at V and 3 bases at J, with 9 bases in the middle. CDR3 amino acids: CASRTTFYEQYF. DNA of the CDR3: TGTGCCAGCAGGACTACCTTCTACGAGCAGTACTTC.

V usage is TRBV19 and J usage is TRBJ2-7, with TRBD1 identical over 7 bases. CDR1 and CDR2 from the germline V gene are LNHDA and SQIVND (reference sequence). The CDR3 consists of 14 residues. V was clipped by 8 bases and J by 0 bases; unmatched bases: 7. CDR3 region: CASRDRVTSYEQYF. CDR3 nucleotides: TGTGCCAGTCGCGACAGGGTGACCTCCTACGAGCAGTACTTC.

This chain connects TRBV6-1 to TRBJ1-5, with D possibly matching TRBD1 (6 bases). The V end lost 2 bases, the J end lost 8 bases, and 13 bases lay between the germline ends. The CDR3 totals 14 residues. Germline-derived CDR1 and CDR2 are MNHNS and SASEGT. CDR3 DNA: TGTGCCAGCAGTGAAAGGGGGACCATGGAGCCCCAGCATTTT. It is translated as CASSERGTMEPQHF.

The chain joins TRBV7-3 to TRBJ1-1; D remains unclear. The germline V gene encodes CDR1 SGHTA and CDR2 FQGTGA. Trimming left V 1 base short and J 0 bases short, with 9 bases between. The CDR3 consists of 15 residues. The CDR3 loop reads CASSLIAVLNTEAFF. CDR3 bases: TGTGCCAGCAGCTTAATTGCGGTTTTGAACACTGAAGCTTTCTTT.

The chain combines TRBV4-1 with TRBJ1-2; D is unclear. Germline CDR1 MGHRA, CDR2 YSYEKL. There are 15 residues in the CDR3. With 0 bases removed from V and 4 bases from J, the gap between germline ends came to 12 bases. The DNA for the CDR3 is TGCGCCAGCAGCCAAGATTTTGCAGAGCGCTATGGCTACACCTTC. Translating gives CASSQDFAERYGYTF.

This rearrangement joins TRBV30 to TRBJ1-1, with D maybe TRBD1 (6 bases). CDR3 size: 12 residues. Germline CDR1 and CDR2: GTSNPN and SVGIG (reference sequence). Trimming cost V 5 bases and J 5 bases, with 12 bases left between them. The CDR3 nucleotides are TGTGCCTGGGGACAGACAAGAACTGAAGCTTTCTTT. Amino acid sequence: CAWGQTRTEAFF.

The chain couples TRBV7-2 to TRBJ2-2; maybe TRBD1 (5 bases). Per germline, CDR1 SGHTA and CDR2 FQGNSA. V was cut by 3 bases and J by 8 bases, with 10 bases left in between. CDR3 size: 13 residues. The CDR3, as DNA: TGTGCCAGCAGCTTTTCCTACAGGGGGGAGCTGTTTTTT. The encoded protein is CASSFSYRGELFF.

This rearrangement joins TRBV4-1 to TRBJ2-5, with D possibly matching TRBD1 (5 bases). Germline CDR1 MGHRA, CDR2 YSYEKL. There are 17 residues in the CDR3. Trimming left V 0 bases short and J 0 bases short, with 14 bases between. CDR3 coding DNA: TGCGCCAGCAGCCAAGATGGCGGCAGGGCGTACCAAGAGACCCAGTACTTC. It translates to CASSQDGGRAYQETQYF.

V is TRBV18 and J is TRBJ2-5; D might be TRBD1 (6 bases). Gene TRBJ2-7 matches the end of the DNA better, so the J call may be wrong. The CDR3 consists of 16 residues. Germline loops: CDR1 KGHSH, CDR2 LQKENI. In DNA form, the CDR3 reads TGTGCCAGCTCGGACCTCAACAGGGAACCCGCTCGCGAGCAGTACTTC. Translation: CASSDLNREPAREQYF.

The J gene is TRBJ2-1, the V gene TRBV5-6; weak D call: TRBD2 (6 bases). Deletions cut 4 bases from V and 1 base from J, with 15 bases between. Germline assignment: CDR1 SGHDT and CDR2 YYEEEE. The length of the CDR3 is 16 residues. The CDR3 region has the DNA TGTGCCAGCAGCAAAATCGGACTACCTTCCTACAATGAGCAGTTCTTC. It yields the protein CASSKIGLPSYNEQFF.

A few counts support this clone. The rearrangement links TRBV11-3 to TRBJ2-7, with 9 positions matching TRBD1. The germline gives CDR1 SGHNT, CDR2 YENEEA. The ends lost 3 bases at V and 2 bases at J; junction bases unmatched: 5. The CDR3 runs to 15 residues. CDR3 region: CASSLGTGRAYEQYF. The CDR3 coding sequence is TGTGCCAGCAGCTTGGGGACAGGGAGGGCCTACGAGCAGTACTTC.

The CDR3 DNA reads TGTGCCAGCAGCTTAGCTGCAGGTATGAACACTGAAGCTTTCTTT. Protein product: CASSLAAGMNTEAFF. The V and J genes are TRBV13 and TRBJ1-1; no firm D call. The CDR3 has 15 amino acids. The V end was cut by 1 base, the J end by 0 bases, with 9 bases between. Germline V gene sequence: CDR1 PRHDT, CDR2 FYEKMQ (reference sequence).